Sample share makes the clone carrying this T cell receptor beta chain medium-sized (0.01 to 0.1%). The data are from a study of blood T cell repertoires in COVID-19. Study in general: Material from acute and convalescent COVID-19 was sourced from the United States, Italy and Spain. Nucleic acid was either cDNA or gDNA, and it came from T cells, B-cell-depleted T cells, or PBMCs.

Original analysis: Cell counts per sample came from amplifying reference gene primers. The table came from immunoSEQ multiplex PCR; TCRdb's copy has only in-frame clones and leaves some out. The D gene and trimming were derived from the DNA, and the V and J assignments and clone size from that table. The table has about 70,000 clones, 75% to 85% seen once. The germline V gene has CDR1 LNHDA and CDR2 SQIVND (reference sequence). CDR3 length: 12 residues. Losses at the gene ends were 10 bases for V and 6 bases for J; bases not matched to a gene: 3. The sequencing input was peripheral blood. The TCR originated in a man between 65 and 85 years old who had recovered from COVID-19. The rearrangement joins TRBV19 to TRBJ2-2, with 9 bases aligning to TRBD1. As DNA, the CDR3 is TGTGCCACCAGGACAGGGGCCGGGGAGCTGTTTTTT. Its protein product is CATRTGAGELFF.